This T cell receptor beta chain originates from a study of control samples from healthy donors and cancer patients. CDR1 and CDR2 (germline): KGHSH, LQKENI. The CDR3 contains 14 residues. V lost 2 bases to trimming and J lost 5 bases, with 12 bases between them. Sequencing used immunoSEQ multiplex PCR; TCRdb keeps in-frame clones, though not all of them. The sample includes 120,000 or so clones, about 90% of them seen just once. This clone occurred a few times. Sequencing was carried out using blood. The receptor's source is a man aged 55 to 70 in good health. The rearrangement joins TRBV18 to TRBJ1-1; no reliable D call. CDR3: CASSPMGSGTEAFF. The CDR3, as DNA: TGTGCCAGCTCACCAATGGGGTCAGGAACTGAAGCTTTCTTT. The complete variable domain, with remaining parts taken from reference TRBV18 and TRBJ1-1, reads NAGVMQNPRHLVRRRGQEARLRCSPMKGHSHVYWYRQLPEEGLKFMVYLQKENIIDESGMPKERFSAEFPKEGPSILRIQQVVRGDSAAYFCASSPMGSGTEAFFGQGTRLTVV.